This T cell receptor (beta chain) came from a study of shared clonotypes between healthy human individuals. CD45RO+ cells and CCR7-negative CD45RA+ TemRA cells were combined as CD8 memory. Each subset's genomic DNA was shared equally among a number of immunoSEQ plates. TCRdb's copy holds only in-frame clones and misses some; the assay was immunoSEQ multiplex PCR. The table has some 690,000 clones, roughly 87% seen once. The germline V gene encodes CDR1 MDHEN and CDR2 SYDVKM. Trimming cost V 6 bases and J 3 bases, with 17 bases left between them. The CDR3 consists of 15 residues. Study observations and caveats: In the sorted subsets, rarefaction showed sequencing was incomplete despite large depth.

Of note for this clone: What it binds is unknown.

Sequences were obtained from memory CD8+ T cells from PBMCs. The subset is: CD45RO+ cells pooled with CCR7-negative TemRA cells. The chain employs TRBV28 and TRBJ1-2; no definite D call. The receptor comes from a man younger than 35 in good health. Some clones in this sample may be carry-over from other donors' samples. The CDR3 is CASSRVVAVDYGYTF. CDR3 DNA sequence: TGTGCCAGCAGCCGAGTTGTCGCCGTAGACTATGGCTACACCTTC.